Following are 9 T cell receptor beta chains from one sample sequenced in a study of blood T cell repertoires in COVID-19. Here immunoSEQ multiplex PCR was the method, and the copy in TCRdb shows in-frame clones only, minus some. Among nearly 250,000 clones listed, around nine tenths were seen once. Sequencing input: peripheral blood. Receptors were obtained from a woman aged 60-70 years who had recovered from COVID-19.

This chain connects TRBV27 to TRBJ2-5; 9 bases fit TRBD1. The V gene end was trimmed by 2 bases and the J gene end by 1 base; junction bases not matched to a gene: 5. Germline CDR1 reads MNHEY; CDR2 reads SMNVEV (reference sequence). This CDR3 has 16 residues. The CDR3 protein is CASSLEQGAPQETQYF. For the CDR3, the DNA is TGTGCCAGCAGTTTAGAACAGGGGGCTCCCCAAGAGACCCAGTACTTC.

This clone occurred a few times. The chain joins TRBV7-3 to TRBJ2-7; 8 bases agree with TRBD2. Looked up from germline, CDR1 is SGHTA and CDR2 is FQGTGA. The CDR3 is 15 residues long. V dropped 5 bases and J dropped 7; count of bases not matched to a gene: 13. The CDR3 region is CASSPDGGGPGEQYF. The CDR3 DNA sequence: TGTGCCAGCAGCCCCGACGGCGGGGGGCCCGGGGAGCAGTACTTC.

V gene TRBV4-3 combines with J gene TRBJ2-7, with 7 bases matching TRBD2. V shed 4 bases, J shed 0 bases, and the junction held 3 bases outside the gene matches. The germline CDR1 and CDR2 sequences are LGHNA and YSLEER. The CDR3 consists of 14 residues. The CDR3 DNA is TGCGCCAGCAGCCCGGAGCGGGACTCCTACGAGCAGTACTTC. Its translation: CASSPERDSYEQYF.

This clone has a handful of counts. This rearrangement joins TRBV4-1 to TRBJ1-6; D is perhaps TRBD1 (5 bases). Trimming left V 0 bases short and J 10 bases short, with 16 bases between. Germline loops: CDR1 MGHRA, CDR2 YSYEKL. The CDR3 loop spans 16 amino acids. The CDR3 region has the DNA TGCGCCAGCAGCCAAGATCTCGCAGACAGTGGGTCACCCCTCCACTTT. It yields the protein CASSQDLADSGSPLHF.

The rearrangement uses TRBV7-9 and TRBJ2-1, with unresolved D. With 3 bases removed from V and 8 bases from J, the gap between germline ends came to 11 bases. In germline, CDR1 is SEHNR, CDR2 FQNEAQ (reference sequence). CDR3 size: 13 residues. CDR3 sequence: CASSFTLGDEQFF. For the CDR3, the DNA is TGTGCCAGCAGCTTTACTTTGGGCGATGAGCAGTTCTTC.

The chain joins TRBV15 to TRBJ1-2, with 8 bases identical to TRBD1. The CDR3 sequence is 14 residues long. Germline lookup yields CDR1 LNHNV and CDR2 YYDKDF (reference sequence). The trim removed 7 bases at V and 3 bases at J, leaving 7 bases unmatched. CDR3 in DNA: TGTGCCACCAATCTCGGACAGGGCGACTATGGCTACACCTTC. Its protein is CATNLGQGDYGYTF.

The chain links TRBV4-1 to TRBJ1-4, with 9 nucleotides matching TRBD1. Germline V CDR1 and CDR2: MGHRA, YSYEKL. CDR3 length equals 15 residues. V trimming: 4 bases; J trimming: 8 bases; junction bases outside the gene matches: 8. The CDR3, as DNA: TGCGCCAGCAGCCTTTACAGGGGGCGGGGGGAAAAACTGTTTTTT. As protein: CASSLYRGRGEKLFF.

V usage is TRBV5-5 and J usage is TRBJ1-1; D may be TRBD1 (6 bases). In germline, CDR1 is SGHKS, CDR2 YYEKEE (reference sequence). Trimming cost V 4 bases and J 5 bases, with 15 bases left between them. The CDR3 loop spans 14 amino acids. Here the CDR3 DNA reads TGTGCCAGCAGCAACCAGGGGCGAGGGACTGAAGCTTTCTTT. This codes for CASSNQGRGTEAFF.

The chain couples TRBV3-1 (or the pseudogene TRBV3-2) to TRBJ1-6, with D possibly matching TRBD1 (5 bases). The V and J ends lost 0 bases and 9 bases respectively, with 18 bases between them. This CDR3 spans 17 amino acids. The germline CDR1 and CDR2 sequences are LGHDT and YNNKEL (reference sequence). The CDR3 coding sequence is TGTGCCAGCAGCCAAGATTACGGAGACAGACGAAGTTCACCCCTCCACTTT. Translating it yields CASSQDYGDRRSSPLHF.